A single sample gave rise to the 3 T cell receptor beta chains below, sequenced in a study of blood T cells in healthy people across ages. Through a sample-barcoded 5' primer and a J-beta primer mix, a second PCR was run for 7 to 11 cycles. MiXCR was run by TCRdb on the 5' RACE reads, yielding one entry per CDR3 protein. The table lists 800,000 to 950,000 distinct CDR3 sequences, approximately 49% of them singletons, with roughly 12% in the top ten. What was sequenced was blood. Source of these receptors: a man aged 30 to 39 in good health.

Concerning this clonotype itself: A much larger clone differs by one base, so this may be a read error. As DNA, the CDR3 is TGTGCCAGCAGTTTAAGAGGACAGGGGACCTACGAGCGGTACTTC. This gives the protein CASSLRGQGTYERYF. The J gene is TRBJ2-7, the V gene TRBV27, with 9 bases matching TRBD1. In germline, CDR1 is MNHEY, CDR2 SMNVEV (reference sequence). The CDR3 is made up of 15 amino acids.

The rearrangement joins TRBV12-3 or TRBV12-4 to TRBJ2-1, with TRBD2 matching over 12 bases. V shed 6 bases, J shed 7 bases, and the junction held 7 bases outside the gene matches. The CDR3 extends over 15 amino acids. The chain's CDR3 is CASSPSGGAVNEQFF. The CDR3 DNA is TGTGCCAGCAGCCCTAGCGGGGGGGCCGTTAATGAGCAGTTCTTC.

The CDR3 DNA reads as TGTGCCAGCAGCGGGCTTCCGGGGGGGACCCAGTACTTC. This codes for CASSGLPGGTQYF. V usage is TRBV5-4 and J usage is TRBJ2-5; 7 positions agree with TRBD2. Unmatched junction bases numbered 7, after V lost 4 bases and J lost 7 bases. CDR1 is SGHNT and CDR2 is YYREEE in the germline V gene (reference sequence). The CDR3 is 13 amino acids.